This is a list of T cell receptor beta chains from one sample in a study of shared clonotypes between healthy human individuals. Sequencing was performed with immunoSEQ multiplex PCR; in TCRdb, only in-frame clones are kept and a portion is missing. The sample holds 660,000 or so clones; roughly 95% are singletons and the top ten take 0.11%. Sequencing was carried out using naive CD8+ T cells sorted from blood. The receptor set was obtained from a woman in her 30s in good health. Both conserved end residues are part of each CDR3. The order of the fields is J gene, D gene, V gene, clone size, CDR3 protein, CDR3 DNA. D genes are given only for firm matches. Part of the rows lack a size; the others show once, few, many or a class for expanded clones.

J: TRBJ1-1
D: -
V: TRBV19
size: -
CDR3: CASSIGGNTEAFF
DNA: TGTGCCAGTAGTATTGGGGGGAACACTGAAGCTTTCTTT

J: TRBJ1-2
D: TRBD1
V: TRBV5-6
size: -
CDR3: CASSLGTDHYGYTF
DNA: TGTGCCAGCAGCTTAGGGACAGACCACTATGGCTACACCTTC

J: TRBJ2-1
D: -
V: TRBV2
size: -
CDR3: CASRSPVSSYNEQFF
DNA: TGTGCCAGCAGATCCCCCGTTAGCTCCTACAATGAGCAGTTCTTC

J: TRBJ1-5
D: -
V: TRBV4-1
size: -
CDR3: CASSQGGFNQPQHF
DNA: TGCGCCAGCAGCCAAGGGGGGTTCAATCAGCCCCAGCATTTT

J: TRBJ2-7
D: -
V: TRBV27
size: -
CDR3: CASSNGRSYEQYF
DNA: TGTGCCAGCAGCAACGGTCGGTCCTACGAGCAGTACTTC

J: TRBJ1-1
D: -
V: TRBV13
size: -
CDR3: CASSAGYTEAFF
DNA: TGTGCCAGCAGCGCCGGGTACACTGAAGCTTTCTTT

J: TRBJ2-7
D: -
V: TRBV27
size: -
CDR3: CASSLMFQGEQYF
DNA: TGTGCCAGCAGTTTAATGTTTCAGGGCGAGCAGTACTTC

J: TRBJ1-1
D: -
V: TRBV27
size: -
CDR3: CASSFPISINTEAFF
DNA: TGTGCCAGCAGTTTCCCAATTTCCATTAACACTGAAGCTTTCTTT

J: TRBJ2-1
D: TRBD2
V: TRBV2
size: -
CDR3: CAGKREAIAEQFF
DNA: TGTGCCGGAAAGCGGGAGGCGATTGCTGAGCAGTTCTTC

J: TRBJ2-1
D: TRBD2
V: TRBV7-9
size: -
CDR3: CASSLAGSSYNEQFF
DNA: TGTGCCAGCAGCCTAGCGGGGAGCTCCTACAATGAGCAGTTCTTC

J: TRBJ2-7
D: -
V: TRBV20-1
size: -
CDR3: CSVDSYEQYF
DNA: TGCAGTGTGGACTCCTACGAGCAGTACTTC

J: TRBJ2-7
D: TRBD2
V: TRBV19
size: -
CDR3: CASSSSGTSMTYEQYF
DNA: TGTGCCAGTAGTTCTTCCGGGACTAGCATGACCTACGAGCAGTACTTC

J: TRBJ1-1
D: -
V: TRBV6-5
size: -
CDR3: CATQGTGGEAFF
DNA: TGTGCCACCCAAGGGACCGGAGGTGAAGCTTTCTTT

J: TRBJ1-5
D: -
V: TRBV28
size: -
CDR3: CASRVWDQPQHF
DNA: TGTGCCAGCAGGGTCTGGGATCAGCCCCAGCATTTT

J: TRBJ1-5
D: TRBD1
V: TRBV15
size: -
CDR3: CATSRATTGSNQPQHF
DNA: TGTGCCACCAGCAGAGCCACGACAGGGAGCAATCAGCCCCAGCATTTT

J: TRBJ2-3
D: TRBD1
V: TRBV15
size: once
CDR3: CATSRDPDRGTDTQYF
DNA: TGTGCCACCAGCAGAGACCCGGACAGGGGCACAGATACGCAGTATTTT

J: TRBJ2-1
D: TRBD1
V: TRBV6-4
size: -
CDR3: CASSEMVKGQVYCSYNEQFF
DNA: TGTGCCAGCAGTGAGATGGTGAAGGGACAGGTTTACTGCTCCTACAATGAGCAGTTCTTC

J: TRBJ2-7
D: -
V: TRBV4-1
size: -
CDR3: CASSPGARGTYEQYF
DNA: TGCGCCAGCAGCCCGGGAGCTCGAGGAACCTACGAGCAGTACTTC

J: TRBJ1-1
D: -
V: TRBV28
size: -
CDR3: CASSLVPGEGNTEAFF
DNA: TGTGCCAGCAGTTTAGTCCCAGGGGAGGGGAACACTGAAGCTTTCTTT

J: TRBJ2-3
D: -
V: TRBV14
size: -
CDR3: CASSQTGTPGDTQYF
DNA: TGTGCCAGCAGCCAGACCGGGACTCCCGGAGATACGCAGTATTTT

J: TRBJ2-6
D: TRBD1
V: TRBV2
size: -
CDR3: CASRHNRDSYSGANVLTF
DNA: TGTGCCAGCAGACACAACCGGGACAGCTACTCTGGGGCCAACGTCCTGACTTTC

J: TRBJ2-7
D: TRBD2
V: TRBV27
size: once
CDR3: CASSPGLAGVVYEQYF
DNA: TGTGCCAGCAGTCCGGGACTAGCGGGAGTTGTCTACGAGCAGTACTTC

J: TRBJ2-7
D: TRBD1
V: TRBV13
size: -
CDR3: CASSGTESSYEQYF
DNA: TGTGCCAGCAGCGGGACAGAGAGCTCCTACGAGCAGTACTTC